These 9 T cell receptor beta chains originate from one sample sequenced in a study of quantifying T cell responses using KT2 cells (TCRdb year 2017). As for the study more broadly: RNA was DNase-treated and reverse transcribed with TCR alpha and beta constant-region primers, mostly using SuperScript III.

Library preparation was by UMI-ligation and nested PCR. TCRdb names Illumina MiSeq as the instrument used. A single-stranded oligonucleotide carrying the Illumina SP2 sequence and a UMI was ligated to the cDNA 3' end using T4 RNA ligase 1. PCR1 was run for three to five cycles (98 degrees C for 15 s, 69 degrees C for 30 s, 72 degrees C for 40 s), and an equimolar mix of RC1.1 and RC1.2, covering TRBC1 and TRBC2, was used as the beta primer. TCRdb applied fastp at Q25 and MiXCR to the public reads, then kept only in-frame beta chains. Duplicate CDR3 protein sequences are folded into a single record with the most common DNA and genes. This sample lists 60,000 or so distinct CDR3 sequences; roughly 12% were detected once. Around 9.9% of the sample is taken by the ten largest. Sequences were obtained from PBMCs spiked with cells of the T cell clone KT2. These receptors all stem from a human donor.

This clonotype was observed a handful of times. The rearrangement joins TRBV20-1 to TRBJ2-7; 7 bases agree with TRBD1. Unmatched junction bases numbered 3, after V lost 1 base and J lost 6 bases. The CDR3 is made up of 12 amino acids. Germline CDR1 is DFQATT and CDR2 is SNEGSKA (reference sequence). CDR3 amino acids: CSARVDRAEQYF. CDR3 nucleotides: TGCAGTGCTAGAGTCGACAGGGCCGAGCAGTACTTC.

This clonotype appeared a single time. The chain links TRBV2 to TRBJ2-2; the D gene is possibly TRBD1 (5 bases). The CDR3 totals 15 residues. Deletions cut 3 bases from V and 2 bases from J, with 10 bases between. Germline values: CDR1 SNHLY, CDR2 FYNNEI. DNA for the CDR3: TGTGCCAGCAGTGAGGACGGACAAAACACCGGGGAGCTGTTTTTT. It specifies CASSEDGQNTGELFF.

The genes are TRBV6-5 and TRBJ1-4; 8 nucleotides agree with TRBD1. Germline-derived CDR1 and CDR2 are MNHEY and SVGAGI. CDR3 length equals 14 residues. The V and J ends lost 6 bases and 5 bases, in that order; junction bases with no gene match: 5. CDR3 loop: CASRTGGGNEKLFF. The CDR3, as DNA: TGTGCCAGCAGAACAGGGGGAGGGAATGAAAAACTGTTTTTT.

The V call is TRBV7-9, the J call TRBJ2-1; the D call may be TRBD1 or TRBD2 (6 bases each). Trimming removed 1 base at V and 6 bases at J, with 16 bases between. CDR3 length: 16 residues. Germline-derived CDR1 and CDR2 are SEHNR and FQNEAQ (reference sequence). CDR3 sequence reads: CASSLEGGIPPNEQFF. DNA for the CDR3: TGTGCCAGCAGCTTAGAGGGGGGAATCCCTCCCAATGAGCAGTTCTTC.

This clonotype was observed at least ten times. This chain links TRBV11-3 with TRBJ2-5; D gene ambiguous. Germline V lookup: CDR1 SGHNT, CDR2 YENEEA. Trimming pared 2 bases from V and 5 bases from J, leaving 21 bases between. The CDR3 is made up of 17 amino acids. DNA for the CDR3: TGTGCCAGCAGCTTATTTCCGGCAGGCTTTGGAGAGGAGACCCAGTACTTC. As protein: CASSLFPAGFGEETQYF. The entire variable domain, with the rest obtained from reference TRBV11-3 and TRBJ2-5, is as follows: EAGVVQSPRYKIIEKKQPVAFWCNPISGHNTLYWYLQNLGQGPELLIRYENEEAVDDSQLPKDRFSAERLKGVDSTLKIQPAELGDSAVYLCASSLFPAGFGEETQYFGPGTRLLVL.

This clonotype was seen only once. This rearrangement joins TRBV6-6 to TRBJ2-7, with TRBD2 as a possible D gene (5 bases). V lost 2 bases, J lost 8 bases, and 19 bases lay in between. This CDR3 has 15 amino acids. Germline loops: CDR1 MNHNY, CDR2 SVGAGI (reference sequence). CDR3 sequence reads: CASSYDVGATHKQYF. The CDR3 DNA sequence: TGTGCCAGCAGTTACGATGTGGGAGCGACCCACAAGCAGTACTTC.

The count of this clonotype is one. The genes are TRBV3-1 and TRBJ1-4, with 11 bases matching TRBD1. This CDR3 has 15 amino acids. Trimming at V came to 1 base and at J to 8 bases, leaving 3 bases not matched to a gene. CDR1 and CDR2 (germline): LGHDT, YNNKEL (reference sequence). The CDR3 DNA reads as TGTGCCAGCAGCCAAGCGGGACAGGGGGGAGAAAAACTGTTTTTT. Its translation is CASSQAGQGGEKLFF.

This clonotype was seen at least ten times. The chain recombines TRBV19 with TRBJ1-2; no firm D call. From germline, CDR1 is LNHDA and CDR2 SQIVND (reference sequence). The CDR3 contains 13 residues. V shed 5 bases and J shed 6 bases, with 13 bases lying between them. Here the CDR3 DNA reads TGTGCCAGTAGTCCCAACCGGCTGGATGGCTACACCTTC. It specifies CASSPNRLDGYTF.

J is TRBJ2-3 and V is TRBV6-1; TRBD2 is a possible D gene (6 bases). Germline assignment: CDR1 MNHNS and CDR2 SASEGT. The CDR3 is 14 amino acids. Trimming pared 4 bases from V and 5 bases from J, leaving 13 bases between. CDR3 sequence: CASSGLEGGDTQYF. For the CDR3, the DNA is TGTGCCAGCAGTGGACTAGAGGGAGGAGATACGCAGTATTTT.